The 23 T cell receptor beta chains given below trace back to one sample, sequenced in a study of shared clonotypes between healthy human individuals. CD45RO-negative, CCR7-positively selected cells formed the naive CD8 fraction, excluding terminally differentiated effector memory CD45RA+ cells. Data came from immunoSEQ multiplex PCR; TCRdb stores just in-frame clones and leaves some out. The sample holds about 2.1 million clones; 85% to 95% are singletons and the top ten take 1.5% to 2%. Sequencing used naive CD8+ T cells from PBMCs. The source is a man aged 18 to 30 in good health. Some clones in this sample may be carry-over from other donors' samples.

The CDR3 DNA sequence: TGTGCCAGCAGTGACGGGGCTAGCCACGAGCAGTACTTC. As protein: CASSDGASHEQYF. The chain combines TRBV28 with TRBJ2-7, with D tentatively TRBD1 or TRBD2 (5 bases each). Germline assignment: CDR1 MDHEN and CDR2 SYDVKM. This CDR3 region has 13 residues. V dropped 5 bases and J dropped 5 bases, with 13 bases sitting between them.

The gene calls are TRBV5-1 and TRBJ1-1; D not certain. V was cut by 4 bases and J by 8 bases, with 15 bases left in between. This CDR3 contains 13 residues. Looked up from germline, CDR1 is SGHRS and CDR2 is YFSETQ. CDR3 protein: CASSQSRIHEAFF. CDR3 nucleotides: TGCGCCAGCAGCCAATCGCGGATTCACGAAGCTTTCTTT.

The chain employs TRBV7-9 and TRBJ1-2, with 8 positions matching TRBD1. The V gene end was trimmed by 4 bases and the J gene end by 5 bases; junction bases not matched to a gene: 9. Germline V gives CDR1 SEHNR, CDR2 FQNEAQ (reference sequence). There are 15 residues in the CDR3. The CDR3 loop is CASSYSGTGPYGYTF. CDR3 bases: TGTGCCAGCAGCTATTCCGGGACAGGACCTTATGGCTACACCTTC.

The chain recombines TRBV9 with TRBJ2-6; D gene ambiguous. The CDR3 extends over 15 amino acids. V was clipped by 0 bases and J by 3 bases, with 7 bases between them. Germline V gene data show CDR1 as SGDLS and CDR2 as YYNGEE. CDR3 DNA: TGTGCCAGCAGCGTAGCGGGCTATGGGGCCAACGTCCTGACTTTC. It is translated as CASSVAGYGANVLTF.

The J gene is TRBJ2-7, the V gene TRBV2, with D possibly matching TRBD2 (7 bases). This CDR3 is built from 16 residues. V was pared by 6 bases and J by 0 bases, with 18 bases between. Germline lookup yields CDR1 SNHLY and CDR2 FYNNEI. CDR3 loop: CASRGRGGLRSYEQYF. CDR3 nucleotides: TGTGCCAGCAGAGGGAGGGGGGGGCTACGCTCCTACGAGCAGTACTTC.

Worth noting for this clone: This CDR3 is also generated by other DNA sequences in the sample. V gene TRBV7-2 combines with J gene TRBJ2-3; 11 bases agree with TRBD2. Germline V gene sequence: CDR1 SGHTA, CDR2 FQGNSA. The length of the CDR3 is 16 residues. V gave up 3 bases and J gave up 2 bases; unmatched junction bases: 4. The CDR3 DNA sequence: TGTGCCAGCAGCTTGGTGGGACTAGCGGTCACAGATACGCAGTATTTT. Translation gives CASSLVGLAVTDTQYF. The complete variable domain, with remaining parts taken from reference TRBV7-2 and TRBJ2-3, reads GAGVSQSPSNKVTEKGKDVELRCDPISGHTALYWYRQSLGQGLEFLIYFQGNSAPDKSGLPSDRFSAERTGGSVSTLTIQRTQQEDSAVYLCASSLVGLAVTDTQYFGPGTRLTVL.

The chain employs TRBV7-8 and TRBJ2-1; 7 bases agree with TRBD1. The germline V gene encodes CDR1 SGHVS and CDR2 FQNEAQ. This CDR3 comprises 15 residues. V dropped 3 bases and J dropped 12; count of bases not matched to a gene: 14. The CDR3 protein is CASSFGDSDHRGQFF. CDR3 bases: TGTGCCAGCAGCTTTGGGGACAGTGATCACAGAGGGCAGTTCTTC.

This chain links TRBV27 with TRBJ1-5, with a possible D match to TRBD1 (5 bases). The CDR3 length is 16 residues. Per germline, CDR1 MNHEY and CDR2 SMNVEV (reference sequence). The V and J ends lost 5 bases and 0 bases respectively, with 14 bases between them. The CDR3 loop is CASSPERGNSNQPQHF. CDR3 DNA sequence: TGTGCCAGCAGTCCCGAACGGGGGAATAGCAATCAGCCCCAGCATTTT.

The chain carries TRBV27 and TRBJ2-7; 7 bases are shared with TRBD1. Germline V lookup: CDR1 MNHEY, CDR2 SMNVEV (reference sequence). This CDR3 has 15 residues. With V trimmed by 3 bases and J by 0 bases, 5 bases remained unmatched. CDR3 nucleotide sequence: TGTGCCAGCAGTTTTGACAGGGCCAGCTCCTACGAGCAGTACTTC. Amino acid sequence: CASSFDRASSYEQYF.

The chain carries TRBV5-8 and TRBJ1-1; D is possibly TRBD1 (5 bases). CDR3 size: 14 residues. Germline V gene sequence: CDR1 SGHTS, CDR2 YDEGEE. Trimming removed 4 bases at V and 1 base at J, with 11 bases between. As DNA, the CDR3 is TGTGCCAGCAGCAGGACAACGCGGAACACTGAAGCTTTCTTT. It encodes CASSRTTRNTEAFF.

This clone was recorded a few times. The J gene is TRBJ1-1, the V gene TRBV25-1; possibly TRBD1 for D (5 bases). This CDR3 comprises 12 residues. Germline CDR1 reads MGHDK; CDR2 reads SYGVNS. V lost 7 bases and J lost 7, with 13 bases in between. CDR3 in amino acids: CASTWGVGEAFF. The CDR3, as DNA: TGTGCCAGCACCTGGGGGGTTGGTGAAGCTTTCTTT. The variable domain in full, completed from reference TRBV25-1 and TRBJ1-1, reads EADIYQTPRYLVIGTGKKITLECSQTMGHDKMYWYQQDPGMELHLIHYSYGVNSTEKGDLSSESTVSRIRTEHFPLTLESARPSHTSQYLCASTWGVGEAFFGQGTRLTVV.

With regard to this clone: This CDR3 is also generated by other DNA sequences in the sample. The V gene is TRBV27, the J gene TRBJ2-2; D is unresolved. V gave up 3 bases and J gave up 7 bases, with 3 bases separating them. The CDR3 length is 11 residues. The germline V gene has CDR1 MNHEY and CDR2 SMNVEV (reference sequence). In DNA, the CDR3 is TGTGCCAGCAGTTTGTTCGGGGAGCTGTTTTTT. It specifies CASSLFGELFF.

V usage is TRBV6-5 and J usage is TRBJ2-7; possibly TRBD1 for D (5 bases). The CDR3 contains 14 residues. V was shortened by 2 bases and J by 3 bases, with 11 bases between the two germline ends. Germline CDR1 reads MNHEY; CDR2 reads SVGAGI. CDR3 coding DNA: TGTGCCAGCAGTTACGGCAGGGATGACTACGAGCAGTACTTC. Amino acid sequence: CASSYGRDDYEQYF.

The chain employs TRBV10-1 and TRBJ2-1; TRBD2 agrees at 7 bases. After removal of 2 bases from V and 5 bases from J, the junction contained 3 bases not matched to a gene. CDR3 length: 14 amino acids. Germline V gene sequence: CDR1 WNHNN, CDR2 SYGVQD (reference sequence). DNA for the CDR3: TGCGCCAGCAGTGAGGCGGGAGCTAACAATGAGCAGTTCTTC. This encodes CASSEAGANNEQFF.

This chain links TRBV27 with TRBJ2-7; 8 positions agree with TRBD1. The CDR3 spans 17 residues. Germline V lookup: CDR1 MNHEY, CDR2 SMNVEV (reference sequence). Trimming took 3 bases from V and 5 from J; bases not matched to a gene: 15. The CDR3 sequence is CASSFLTGTGRSHEQYF. The CDR3 bases are TGTGCCAGCAGTTTCCTAACCGGGACAGGCCGTTCTCACGAGCAGTACTTC.

The chain employs TRBV7-9 and TRBJ2-1; D gene ambiguous. The length of the CDR3 is 16 residues. V lost 5 bases to trimming and J lost 0 bases, with 14 bases between them. Germline V lookup: CDR1 SEHNR, CDR2 FQNEAQ (reference sequence). This chain's CDR3 is CASSNTRNLSYNEQFF. In nucleotides, the CDR3 is TGTGCCAGCAGCAACACCAGAAACCTCTCCTACAATGAGCAGTTCTTC.

This clone has a single count. This chain links TRBV28 with TRBJ2-7; 12 nucleotides line up with TRBD2. V gave up 6 bases and J gave up 6 bases; unmatched junction bases: 9. This CDR3 spans 15 amino acids. CDR1 and CDR2 from the germline V gene are MDHEN and SYDVKM. CDR3 coding DNA: TGTGCCAGCAGCCCCCGACTAGCGGGAGTACCCGAGCAGTACTTC. Translating it yields CASSPRLAGVPEQYF. Full variable domain (outside the CDR3, taken from reference TRBV28 and TRBJ2-7): DVKVTQSSRYLVKRTGEKVFLECVQDMDHENMFWYRQDPGLGLRLIYFSYDVKMKEKGDIPEGYSVSREKKERFSLILESASTNQTSMYLCASSPRLAGVPEQYFGPGTRLTVT.

The chain has TRBV30 and TRBJ2-3; D may match TRBD1 or TRBD2 (6 bases each). V was trimmed by 0 bases and J by 2 bases, leaving 12 bases between them. The CDR3 covers 15 residues. Looked up from germline, CDR1 is GTSNPN and CDR2 is SVGIG (reference sequence). In nucleotides, the CDR3 is TGTGCCTGGAGTGTACAACAGGGACTCACAGATACGCAGTATTTT. Translated, it gives CAWSVQQGLTDTQYF.

CDR3 amino acids: CASSLGGRGYEQYF. For the CDR3, the DNA is TGTGCCAGCAGCTTAGGCGGGAGGGGCTACGAGCAGTACTTC. V and J are TRBV13 and TRBJ2-7, with 8 positions matching TRBD2. The germline CDR1 and CDR2 sequences are PRHDT and FYEKMQ (reference sequence). V lost 0 bases and J lost 3; bases outside the gene matches: 1. This CDR3 comprises 14 residues.

The CDR3 spells CASSPRTPLLGEQYF. CDR3 sequence (DNA): TGTGCCAGCAGCCCCCGGACACCCCTTTTGGGTGAGCAGTACTTC. This sequence joins TRBV11-2 and TRBJ2-7, with a weak D call TRBD1 (5 bases). Trimming took 5 bases from V and 7 from J, leaving 21 bases between them. CDR1 and CDR2 from the germline V gene are SGHAT and FQNNGV. The CDR3 length is 15 residues.

The chain employs TRBV15 and TRBJ2-2, with no clear D. Trimming pared 0 bases from V and 4 bases from J, leaving 15 bases between. The CDR3 consists of 17 residues. Germline values: CDR1 LNHNV, CDR2 YYDKDF (reference sequence). For the CDR3, the DNA is TGTGCCACCAGCAGAGATGGAGTCCGGACCACCACCGGGGAGCTGTTTTTT. This translates into CATSRDGVRTTTGELFF.

The chain combines TRBV27 with TRBJ1-4, with 8 bases identical to TRBD1. This CDR3 has 14 residues. Germline CDR1 and CDR2: MNHEY and SMNVEV (reference sequence). V was clipped by 4 bases and J by 8 bases; unmatched bases: 6. The chain's CDR3 is CASSSTGAREKLFF. CDR3 DNA: TGTGCCAGCAGTTCGACAGGGGCGAGGGAAAAACTGTTTTTT. The whole variable domain, filled in from reference TRBV27 and TRBJ1-4, reads EAQVTQNPRYLITVTGKKLTVTCSQNMNHEYMSWYRQDPGLGLRQIYYSMNVEVTDKGDVPEGYKVSRKEKRNFPLILESPSPNQTSLYFCASSSTGAREKLFFGSGTQLSVL.

The V call is TRBV7-9, the J call TRBJ2-7, with D tentatively TRBD2 (6 bases). V shed 1 base and J shed 3 bases, with 10 bases lying between them. The V gene's germline CDR1 is SEHNR and CDR2 FQNEAQ (reference sequence). This CDR3 region has 14 residues. CDR3 nucleotides: TGTGCCAGCAGCTTAGAGCGGAGGGGCTACGAGCAGTACTTC. It specifies CASSLERRGYEQYF. Full variable domain (outside the CDR3, taken from reference TRBV7-9 and TRBJ2-7): DTGVSQNPRHKITKRGQNVTFRCDPISEHNRLYWYRQTLGQGPEFLTYFQNEAQLEKSRLLSDRFSAERPKGSFSTLEIQRTEQGDSAMYLCASSLERRGYEQYFGPGTRLTVT.